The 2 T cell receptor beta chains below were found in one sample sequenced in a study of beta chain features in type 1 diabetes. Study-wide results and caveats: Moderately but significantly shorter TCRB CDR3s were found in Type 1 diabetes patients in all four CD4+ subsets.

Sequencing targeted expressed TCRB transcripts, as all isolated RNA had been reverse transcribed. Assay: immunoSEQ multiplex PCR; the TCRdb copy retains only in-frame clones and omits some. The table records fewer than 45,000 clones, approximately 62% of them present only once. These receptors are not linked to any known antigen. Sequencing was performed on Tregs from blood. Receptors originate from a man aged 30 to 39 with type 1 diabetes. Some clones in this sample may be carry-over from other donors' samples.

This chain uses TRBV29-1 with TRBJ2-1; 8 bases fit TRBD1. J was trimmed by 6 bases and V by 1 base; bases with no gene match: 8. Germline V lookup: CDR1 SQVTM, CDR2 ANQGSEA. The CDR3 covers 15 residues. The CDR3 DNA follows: TGCAGCGTTGAAGGTGGGACAGGACTCCTCAATGAGCAGTTCTTC. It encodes CSVEGGTGLLNEQFF.

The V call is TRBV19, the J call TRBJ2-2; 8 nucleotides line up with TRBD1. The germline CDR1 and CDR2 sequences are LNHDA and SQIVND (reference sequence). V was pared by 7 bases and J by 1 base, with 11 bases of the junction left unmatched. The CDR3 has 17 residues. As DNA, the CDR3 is TGTGCCAGTAAAAGTAATCCCGGACAGGGGAACACCGGGGAGCTGTTTTTT. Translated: CASKSNPGQGNTGELFF.